This TCR beta chain was recovered during a study of CD8 T cells in ankylosing spondylitis. Findings of the study overall: It appeared that ankylosing spondylitis blood was characterized by a TCR beta motif of about 8 highly homologous variants. In ankylosing spondylitis patients, matched synovial fluid reportedly showed significant enrichment of disease-linked clones.

TCRdb redid the calling of the 5' RACE reads with MiXCR, one entry per CDR3 protein. The table has over 600,000 distinct CDR3 sequences, around 17% seen once. The V gene end was trimmed by 8 bases and the J gene end by 4 bases; junction bases not matched to a gene: 7. This CDR3 region has 14 residues. Germline values: CDR1 LGHDT, CDR2 YNNKEL (reference sequence). The count of this clonotype is one. Its specificity is not known. The material sequenced was blood, either unsorted or a sorted T cell fraction (not recorded which). The chain joins TRBV3-1 to TRBJ1-1, with TRBD1 matching 10 bases. The receptor was derived from a male donor with ankylosing spondylitis. CDR3 coding DNA: TGTGCCAGCCACCGACAGGGGGCAATCACTGAAGCTTTCTTT. This gives the protein CASHRQGAITEAFF.